This TCR beta chain originates from a study of CD8 T cells in Susac syndrome. Study-wide results and limits: The study conceded that its TCR sequencing and HLA analysis involved relatively few individuals.

The V segment lost 1 base and the J segment 1 base; nucleotides outside the gene matches: 9. The germline gives CDR1 KGHSH, CDR2 LQKENI. The length of the CDR3 is 18 residues. A quantity of 0.5 to 1 ug RNA underwent reverse transcription using random hexamers. An immunoSEQ multiplex PCR amplified TCR beta CDR3 over 54 Vbeta and 13 Jbeta. TCRdb re-called the immunoSEQ multiplex PCR reads with MiXCR, one entry per CDR3 protein. The sample carries about 180,000 distinct CDR3 sequences, nearly 97% recorded once. A remark on this clonotype: Antigen specificity is unknown.

CD8+ and CD4+ blood T cells underwent TCR beta sequencing. FACS enriched CD8+ TEMRA cells, while bulk CD8+ and CD4+ were negatively isolated. The sample taken for sequencing was CD4+ T cells from PBMCs. The chain joins TRBV18 to TRBJ1-1, with 10 bases aligning to TRBD1. This TCR was recovered from a human donor with multiple sclerosis. CDR3 coding DNA: TGTGCCAGCTCACCACTAACAGGGACAGGGGTCGGGAACACTGAAGCTTTCTTT. Translated: CASSPLTGTGVGNTEAFF.